A single sample is the source of the 25 T cell receptor beta chains below, sequenced in a study of blood T cell repertoires in COVID-19. TCRdb keeps only in-frame clones here, not all; method: immunoSEQ multiplex PCR. The data contain 200,000 to 300,000 clones, over 75% of them singletons. Sequenced material: peripheral blood. The receptors shown here come from a woman in her 50s with acute or convalescent COVID-19.

The chain links TRBV6-2 or TRBV6-3 to TRBJ2-7; D possibly corresponds to TRBD1 (6 bases). CDR1 MNHEY and CDR2 SVGEGT come from the germline V gene. Trimming shortened V by 5 bases and J by 6 bases, and 20 bases separated the two germline ends. The CDR3 loop spans 15 amino acids. The CDR3 coding sequence is TGTGCCAGCAGTACGTCAGGGGCCCCCCCCCGCGAGCAGTACTTC. It specifies CASSTSGAPPREQYF.

In this sample, this clone turned up once. The V gene is TRBV24-1, the J gene TRBJ2-2; a weak D match, TRBD1 (5 bases). The CDR3 has 13 amino acids. Looked up from germline, CDR1 is KGHDR and CDR2 is SFDVKD. V shed 6 bases and J shed 1 base, with 5 bases lying between them. The CDR3 DNA reads as TGTGCCACCAGTCAGGGGAACACCGGGGAGCTGTTTTTT. Translated, it gives CATSQGNTGELFF.

The chain joins TRBV24-1 to TRBJ1-2; D gene uncertain. Germline values: CDR1 KGHDR, CDR2 SFDVKD. The V and J ends lost 4 bases and 8 bases respectively, with 13 bases between them. The CDR3 contains 13 residues. CDR3 DNA sequence: TGTGCCACCAGTGAACCCCGAGGGAACGGCTACACCTTC. Translation: CATSEPRGNGYTF.

With respect to this clone: The junction and the germline gene differ at one end; a read error may be behind it. The chain links TRBV11-2 to TRBJ2-4; TRBD2 matches 13 bases. This CDR3 comprises 17 residues. Germline assignment: CDR1 SGHAT and CDR2 FQNNGV. The CDR3 loop reads CASSLATSGRAINIQYF. As DNA, the CDR3 is TGTGCCAGCAGCTTAGCCACTAGCGGGAGGGCCATAAACATTCAGTACTTC. Filled out from reference TRBV11-2 and TRBJ2-4, the complete variable domain reads EAGVAQSPRYKIIEKRQSVAFWCNPISGHATLYWYQQILGQGPKLLIQFQNNGVVDDSQLPKDRFSAERLKGVDSTLKIQPAKLEDSAVYLCASSLATSGRAINIQYFGAGTRLSVL.

This rearrangement joins TRBV6-6 to TRBJ2-5; D gene unclear. The CDR3 is made up of 13 amino acids. CDR1 and CDR2 from the germline V gene are MNHNY and SVGAGI (reference sequence). Trimming stripped 4 bases from V and 5 bases from J, with 11 bases between. The CDR3 DNA sequence: TGTGCCAGCAGTTCCGGGTCTAGGGAGACCCAGTACTTC. Residues: CASSSGSRETQYF.

V is TRBV28 and J is TRBJ2-2, with 8 bases that match TRBD1. The CDR3 extends over 14 amino acids. Per the germline V gene, CDR1 is MDHEN and CDR2 is SYDVKM. The V and J ends lost 9 bases and 5 bases, in that order; junction bases with no gene match: 8. The CDR3: CASGGQGGTGELFF. Here the CDR3 DNA reads TGTGCCAGTGGAGGACAGGGTGGAACCGGGGAGCTGTTTTTT.

This clone was observed a single time. This chain joins TRBV14 and TRBJ1-2; 7 bases are a match to TRBD1. Germline V CDR1 and CDR2: SGHDN, FVKESK. Trimming cost V 6 bases and J 7 bases; bases outside gene matches: 8. There are 13 residues in the CDR3. CDR3 amino acids: CASRLGQYSGYTF. The CDR3 DNA is TGTGCCAGCAGATTGGGACAGTATTCTGGCTACACCTTC. Supplemented by reference TRBV14 and TRBJ1-2, the full variable domain reads EAGVTQFPSHSVIEKGQTVTLRCDPISGHDNLYWYRRVMGKEIKFLLHFVKESKQDESGMPNNRFLAERTGGTYSTLKVQPAELEDSGVYFCASRLGQYSGYTFGSGTRLTVV.

The chain combines TRBV6-5 with TRBJ1-5, with D hard to call. The CDR3 totals 15 residues. CDR1 and CDR2 (germline): MNHEY, SVGAGI. Trimming removed 2 bases at V and 2 bases at J, with 10 bases between. CDR3 protein: CASSYGPPGNQPQHF. In nucleotides, the CDR3 is TGTGCCAGCAGTTACGGTCCCCCGGGCAATCAGCCCCAGCATTTT.

The count of this clone is one. The rearrangement uses TRBV28 and TRBJ1-5; 9 positions agree with TRBD1. The V segment lost 8 bases and the J segment 6 bases; nucleotides outside the gene matches: 5. The V gene's germline CDR1 is MDHEN and CDR2 SYDVKM. CDR3 length equals 13 residues. The CDR3 loop is CASLGQGGQPQHF. The CDR3, as DNA: TGTGCCAGCCTGGGACAGGGTGGTCAGCCCCAGCATTTT.

In nucleotides, the CDR3 is TGTGCCAGCAGGGTGGACAGTGGGCGCGAAAAACTGTTTTTT. Translating gives CASRVDSGREKLFF. This chain connects TRBV6-5 to TRBJ1-4; TRBD1 is a possible D gene (6 bases). CDR3 size: 14 residues. Trimming left V 6 bases short and J 8 bases short, with 16 bases between. From germline, CDR1 is MNHEY and CDR2 SVGAGI.

The rearrangement links TRBV19 to TRBJ1-5; D is ambiguous. The CDR3 is 16 amino acids. Germline assignment: CDR1 LNHDA and CDR2 SQIVND (reference sequence). The germline V and J ends were trimmed by 5 bases and 6 bases, with 20 bases remaining between them. The CDR3 reads CASSRNGVSKSQPQHF. CDR3 bases: TGTGCCAGTAGTCGGAACGGAGTTTCCAAAAGTCAGCCCCAGCATTTT. The whole variable domain, filled in from reference TRBV19 and TRBJ1-5, reads DGGITQSPKYLFRKEGQNVTLSCEQNLNHDAMYWYRQDPGQGLRLIYYSQIVNDFQKGDIAEGYSVSREKKESFPLTVTSAQKNPTAFYLCASSRNGVSKSQPQHFGDGTRLSIL.

This clone was counted a few times. The V and J genes are TRBV5-1 and TRBJ2-2, with D uncertain. This CDR3 contains 14 residues. The V and J ends lost 0 bases and 6 bases respectively, with 9 bases between them. The germline CDR1 and CDR2 sequences are SGHRS and YFSETQ. CDR3 bases: TGCGCCAGCAGCTTGGTGGCGAGGTCCGGGGAGCTGTTTTTT. It specifies CASSLVARSGELFF.

This clone was counted a few times. This chain connects TRBV5-6 to TRBJ1-2; D remains ambiguous. Germline V gene data show CDR1 as SGHDT and CDR2 as YYEEEE. The CDR3 totals 12 residues. V was clipped by 8 bases and J by 0 bases, with 8 bases between them. In DNA form, the CDR3 reads TGTGCCAGTGGCAGAACTAACTATGGCTACACCTTC. Encoded protein: CASGRTNYGYTF.

This clone was detected a few times. This chain connects TRBV21-1 to TRBJ1-6. TRBV21-1 represents a pseudogene. The CDR3 runs 16 residues. The CDR3: CASSTITSSYNSPLHF. CDR3 DNA: TGTGCCAGCAGCACTATCACGAGCTCCTATAATTCACCCCTCCACTTT.

The rearrangement joins TRBV7-2 to TRBJ1-3; D remains unclear. V was pared by 2 bases and J by 0 bases, with 11 bases between. The length of the CDR3 is 16 residues. Germline CDR1 and CDR2: SGHTA and FQGNSA. CDR3 sequence: CASSLSQVNSGNTIYF. CDR3 nucleotides: TGTGCCAGCAGCTTATCTCAGGTGAACTCTGGAAACACCATATATTTT.

This rearrangement joins TRBV15 to TRBJ2-7; D gene uncertain. V dropped 0 bases and J dropped 0 bases, with 9 bases sitting between them. This CDR3 is built from 15 residues. In germline, CDR1 is LNHNV, CDR2 YYDKDF (reference sequence). The CDR3: CATSREAGTSYEQYF. The CDR3 coding sequence is TGTGCCACCAGCAGAGAGGCAGGCACCTCCTACGAGCAGTACTTC.

J is TRBJ1-1 and V is TRBV20-1, with 7 bases identical to TRBD1. Germline CDR1 is DFQATT and CDR2 is SNEGSKA (reference sequence). This CDR3 has 15 amino acids. Losses at the gene ends were 3 bases for V and 7 bases for J; bases not matched to a gene: 14. The CDR3 coding sequence is TGCAGTGCTAGTAGTGGAGTCAGGGGGTTCTATGAAGCTTTCTTT. Its translation is CSASSGVRGFYEAFF.

This clone was picked up one time. The chain combines TRBV15 with TRBJ2-3, with 8 bases that match TRBD1. Per germline, CDR1 LNHNV and CDR2 YYDKDF (reference sequence). There are 14 residues in the CDR3. Trimming removed 6 bases from V and 1 base from J; junction bases left unmatched: 3. The chain's CDR3 is CATRDRAGTDTQYF. CDR3 DNA: TGTGCCACCAGGGACAGGGCGGGCACAGATACGCAGTATTTT.

CDR3 nucleotide sequence: TGTGCCAGCTCACCTCCGGGACTCGAGCGAGCCAATGAGCAGTTCTTC. Translating gives CASSPPGLERANEQFF. The V gene is TRBV18, the J gene TRBJ2-1; D is perhaps TRBD2 (6 bases). V was trimmed by 3 bases and J by 6 bases, leaving 18 bases between them. The CDR3 covers 16 residues. The germline V gene has CDR1 KGHSH and CDR2 LQKENI.

This rearrangement joins TRBV7-9 to TRBJ2-3; 9 positions match TRBD1. The V segment lost 5 bases and the J segment 4 bases; nucleotides outside the gene matches: 16. The CDR3 sequence is 18 residues long. Germline-derived CDR1 and CDR2 are SEHNR and FQNEAQ (reference sequence). CDR3 sequence reads: CASSHVPLGTGKSDTQYF. The DNA of the CDR3 is TGTGCCAGCAGCCACGTCCCACTTGGGACAGGGAAATCAGATACGCAGTATTTT.

This clone was seen only once. The CDR3 bases are TGTGCTAGTGGTTTGGGGTACGGGGGGAGTTACGAGCAGTACTTC. It is translated as CASGLGYGGSYEQYF. The chain links TRBV12-5 to TRBJ2-7, with 7 nucleotides matching TRBD2. With V trimmed by 1 base and J by 4 bases, 7 bases remained unmatched. Germline lookup yields CDR1 LGHNT and CDR2 FRNRAP. The CDR3 consists of 15 residues.

The CDR3 DNA reads as TGTGCCAGCAGCCCCGAAGCGGGAAGCTCCTACAATGAGCAGTTCTTC. Its translation: CASSPEAGSSYNEQFF. The chain employs TRBV7-6 and TRBJ2-1; TRBD2 matches at 7 bases. The ends lost 5 bases at V and 0 bases at J; junction bases unmatched: 7. CDR3 length: 16 amino acids. The germline gives CDR1 SGHVS, CDR2 FNYEAQ.

The chain employs TRBV9 and TRBJ2-7; D uncertain. The CDR3 is 13 residues long. Germline V gives CDR1 SGDLS, CDR2 YYNGEE. Trimming took off 5 bases at V and 0 bases at J, with 9 bases between the two ends. This chain's CDR3 is CASSQESSYEQYF. The CDR3 DNA is TGTGCCAGCAGTCAAGAGAGCTCCTACGAGCAGTACTTC.

This CDR3 is CASRGILRGPEQFF. DNA for the CDR3: TGCGCCAGCAGAGGAATCTTGCGGGGCCCAGAGCAGTTCTTC. The rearrangement uses TRBV4-1 and TRBJ2-1; maybe TRBD2 (6 bases). Trimming cost V 6 bases and J 10 bases, with 19 bases left between them. Germline values: CDR1 MGHRA, CDR2 YSYEKL. The CDR3 length is 14 residues.

The genes are TRBV3-1 (or the pseudogene TRBV3-2) and TRBJ1-6; no clear D. Germline lookup yields CDR1 LGHDT and CDR2 YNNKEL (reference sequence). V shed 0 bases and J shed 3 bases, with 9 bases lying between them. The CDR3 extends over 16 amino acids. Here the CDR3 DNA reads TGTGCCAGCAGCCAAGATGGGAGGGACTATAATTCACCCCTCCACTTT. It encodes CASSQDGRDYNSPLHF.